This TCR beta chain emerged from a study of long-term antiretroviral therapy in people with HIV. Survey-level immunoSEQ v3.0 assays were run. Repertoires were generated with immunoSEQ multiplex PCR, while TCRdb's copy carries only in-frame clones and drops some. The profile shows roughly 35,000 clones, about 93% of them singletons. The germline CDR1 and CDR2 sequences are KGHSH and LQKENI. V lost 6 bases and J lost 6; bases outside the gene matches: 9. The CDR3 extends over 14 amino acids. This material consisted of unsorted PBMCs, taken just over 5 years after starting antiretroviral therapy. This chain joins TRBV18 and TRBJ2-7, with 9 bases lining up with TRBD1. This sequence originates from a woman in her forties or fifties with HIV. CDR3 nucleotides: TGTGCCAGCTCTGTAGGGACAGGGAACACCGAGCAGTACTTC. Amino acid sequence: CASSVGTGNTEQYF.